This entry lists 5 T cell receptor beta chains sequenced from one sample in a study of cytomegalovirus exposure and HLA in healthy donors. Both 60 Vbeta primers and 13 Jbeta primers went into the PCR. Generated by immunoSEQ multiplex PCR, the TCRdb table keeps only in-frame clones and is missing some. The profile covers about 90,000 clones, with roughly 70% appearing a single time and about a sixth taken by the ten largest. The sample taken for sequencing was PBMCs. Receptors originate from a woman aged 18-35 years in good health and CMV-seropositive.

This clone appeared a few times. The gene calls are TRBV5-1 and TRBJ2-3; a possible D gene is TRBD2 (5 bases). CDR1 and CDR2 from the germline V gene are SGHRS and YFSETQ. The CDR3 covers 15 residues. Trimming cost V 5 bases and J 5 bases, with 18 bases left between them. The CDR3 DNA reads TGCGCCAGCAGGCCGAGTCGAGGGCAGGTAGATACGCAGTATTTT. It specifies CASRPSRGQVDTQYF.

CDR3 nucleotides: TGTGCCAGCAGCCCGGACACCGTTAGAGGCGAGCAGTACTTC. Translated: CASSPDTVRGEQYF. J is TRBJ2-7 and V is TRBV6-5, with a weak D call TRBD1 (5 bases). Germline V CDR1 and CDR2: MNHEY, SVGAGI. The CDR3 length is 14 residues. Deletions cut 6 bases from V and 6 bases from J, with 18 bases between.

The V call is TRBV6-6, the J call TRBJ2-7, with D possibly being TRBD2 (7 bases). There are 11 residues in the CDR3. The germline CDR1 and CDR2 sequences are MNHNY and SVGAGI (reference sequence). Trimming took 8 bases from V and 7 from J, leaving 12 bases between them. CDR3 protein: CASRAGTEQYF. The CDR3 DNA reads TGTGCCAGCCGAGCGGGGACAGAGCAGTACTTC.

This chain joins TRBV27 and TRBJ1-1; 8 positions match TRBD1. Germline-derived CDR1 and CDR2 are MNHEY and SMNVEV (reference sequence). The ends lost 0 bases at V and 7 bases at J; junction bases unmatched: 7. The length of the CDR3 is 15 residues. The CDR3, as DNA: TGTGCCAGCAGTTTATCGGCAGGGGGCGCAAATGAAGCTTTCTTT. Amino acids: CASSLSAGGANEAFF.

The chain links TRBV7-9 to TRBJ2-1; D is possibly TRBD2 (5 bases). Germline loops: CDR1 SEHNR, CDR2 FQNEAQ (reference sequence). The germline V and J ends were trimmed by 0 bases and 7 bases, with 16 bases remaining between them. CDR3 size: 16 residues. The CDR3 region has the DNA TGTGCCAGCAGCTTAGCGAGGACTCTGTCGGGGAATGAGCAGTTCTTC. This gives the protein CASSLARTLSGNEQFF.